Sequencing of this T cell receptor beta chain was carried out in a study of neoadjuvant anti-PD-1 for oral cavity cancer. The overall study: Patients without progression got a fourth dose around day 43. General study points: With a few patients per group, TCR findings need larger cohorts.

The sample's time point: after neoadjuvant nivolumab, at surgical resection. PBMCs were not maintained or expanded in culture before analysis. Libraries were prepared by immunoSEQ multiplex PCR; TCRdb keeps only in-frame clonotypes and omits some of them. Counted here are 40,000 to 50,000 clones, approximately 80% occurring once; the ten biggest clones make up roughly 5%. Trimming removed 10 bases at V and 4 bases at J, with 10 bases between. Germline V gene sequence: CDR1 MNHEY, CDR2 SMNVEV (reference sequence). The length of the CDR3 is 12 residues. Turning to this clone: Its antigen is unidentified.

The clonotype was recovered from a person aged 40 to 85 with oral cavity squamous cell carcinoma. V is TRBV27 and J is TRBJ2-2; D gene ambiguous. The source material was PBMCs, sampled after nivolumab (anti-PD-1) treatment. The CDR3 coding sequence is TGTGCCATCCTAGGGCCCACCGGGGAGCTGTTTTTT. As protein: CAILGPTGELFF.